These 19 T cell receptor beta chains were all obtained from the same sample, sequenced in a study of shared clonotypes between healthy human individuals (dated by TCRdb to the early 2020s). The library was obtained by the immunoSEQ multiplex PCR assay. TCRdb stores this immuneACCESS table with in-frame sequences only. Part of the clones is absent; in the studies checked, under half of the shortfall reflects unresolved V genes, and no reason is known for the rest. The sample includes millions of clones, with just over 90% observed a single time. More than 0.12% of the sample rests with the top ten. Material for sequencing was naive CD4+ T cells sorted from blood. The cell subset or site label for this specimen denotes: CD45RA+ positively selected. These receptors were taken from a man in his late teens or twenties in good health.

As for this clone: The sample holds other DNA sequences that translate to the same CDR3. The CDR3 sequence: CASSSGSTDTQYF. The CDR3 bases are TGTGCCAGCAGTAGCGGTAGCACAGATACGCAGTATTTT. The V gene is TRBV9, the J gene TRBJ2-3; tentatively, D is TRBD2 (6 bases). V was shortened by 5 bases and J by 0 bases, with 7 bases between the two germline ends. This CDR3 comprises 13 residues. CDR1 and CDR2 (germline): SGDLS, YYNGEE.

V is TRBV7-9 and J is TRBJ2-5; D uncertain. Germline-derived CDR1 and CDR2 are SEHNR and FQNEAQ (reference sequence). V lost 5 bases and J 5 bases, leaving 9 bases between the germline ends. CDR3 length: 12 residues. The CDR3 DNA is TGTGCCAGCAGCAATAGTCGGGAGACCCAGTACTTC. It yields the protein CASSNSRETQYF.

The chain combines TRBV28 with TRBJ1-2; TRBD1 agrees at 8 bases. The CDR3 runs 17 residues. V lost 2 bases and J lost 0; bases outside the gene matches: 8. Looked up from germline, CDR1 is MDHEN and CDR2 is SYDVKM. CDR3 in amino acids: CASSLKRTGRPNYGYTF. The DNA for the CDR3 is TGTGCCAGCAGTTTAAAAAGGACAGGGAGGCCTAACTATGGCTACACCTTC.

J is TRBJ1-1 and V is TRBV6-5; TRBD1 might be the D (6 bases). Between the trimmed V and J ends, which lost 6 bases and 9 bases, there was a span of 17 bases. This CDR3 is built from 13 residues. The germline CDR1 and CDR2 sequences are MNHEY and SVGAGI. Written as DNA, the CDR3 is TGTGCCAGCAGGGAGGGGGGGGGTAAGAAAGCTTTCTTT. Encoded protein: CASREGGGKKAFF.

As concerns this clone: Other nucleotide sequences from this sample produce the same CDR3. The genes are TRBV6-1 and TRBJ1-5; D unresolved. The CDR3 runs to 12 residues. V gave up 6 bases and J gave up 0 bases, with 3 bases separating them. Germline V gives CDR1 MNHNS, CDR2 SASEGT. CDR3: CASRASNQPQHF. CDR3 nucleotide sequence: TGTGCCAGCAGAGCTAGCAATCAGCCCCAGCATTTT.

Of note for this clone: A read error is likely, as this CDR3 ends without the conserved phenylalanine or tryptophan. The DNA is left out, because the CDR3 cannot be placed on it with certainty; the CDR3 is given as TCRdb lists it. This chain connects TRBV5-4 to TRBJ1-2; TRBD1 is the table's D call, not checked against the DNA. From its first to its last residue, the CDR3 has 10 amino acids. The V gene's germline CDR1 is SGHNT and CDR2 YYREEE (reference sequence). The CDR3 spells CASSTVDRDP.

As regards this clone: Compared with germline, one end of the junction differs, possibly owing to a read error. The V call is TRBV6-5, the J call TRBJ1-2; TRBD1 aligns across 7 bases. The CDR3 length is 13 residues. Germline values: CDR1 MNHEY, CDR2 SVGAGI. DNA of the CDR3: TGTGCCAGCAGTACATCGGACAGGTTAGGCTACGCCTTC. Protein sequence: CASSTSDRLGYAF.

The V and J genes are TRBV15 and TRBJ2-7; D possibly corresponds to TRBD1 (5 bases). From germline, CDR1 is LNHNV and CDR2 YYDKDF (reference sequence). The CDR3 has 16 amino acids. V was clipped by 0 bases and J by 2 bases, with 14 bases between them. In DNA form, the CDR3 reads TGTGCCACCAGCAGAGATAATAAGGGGTACCCCTACGAGCAGTACTTC. It specifies CATSRDNKGYPYEQYF.

The CDR3 is CAWSPAGVSSYNSPLHF. The CDR3 DNA reads as TGTGCCTGGAGCCCCGCAGGGGTTAGCTCCTATAATTCACCCCTCCACTTT. The gene calls are TRBV30 and TRBJ1-6, with a possible D match to TRBD1 (6 bases). CDR1 is GTSNPN, CDR2 SVGIG, per germline (reference sequence). This CDR3 spans 17 amino acids. Trimming removed 3 bases from V and 0 bases from J, with 15 bases in between.

The CDR3 DNA follows: TGTGCCAGCAAAGAGGGGCACTCTGGAAACACCATATATTTT. Translated: CASKEGHSGNTIYF. The V and J genes are TRBV2 and TRBJ1-3, with D possibly being TRBD1 (5 bases). Germline-derived CDR1 and CDR2 are SNHLY and FYNNEI. V lost 7 bases and J lost 0, with 10 bases in between. CDR3 length equals 14 residues.

V and J are TRBV4-3 and TRBJ2-2; D is possibly TRBD2 (6 bases). Trimming took 3 bases from V and 5 from J, leaving 22 bases between them. The CDR3 consists of 18 residues. CDR1 LGHNA and CDR2 YSLEER come from the germline V gene. CDR3 sequence reads: CASSQASGSARETGELFF. In DNA, the CDR3 is TGCGCCAGCAGCCAGGCGTCGGGTAGCGCCCGGGAGACCGGGGAGCTGTTTTTT.

V gene TRBV5-6 combines with J gene TRBJ2-4; D could derive from TRBD1 or TRBD2 (6 bases each). CDR3 length: 15 residues. V lost 3 bases, J lost 0 bases, and 10 bases lay in between. Germline assignment: CDR1 SGHDT and CDR2 YYEEEE. CDR3 residues: CASSYRGLAKNIQYF. CDR3 DNA sequence: TGTGCCAGCAGCTATCGGGGGCTAGCCAAAAACATTCAGTACTTC. The full variable domain, completed using reference TRBV5-6 and TRBJ2-4, is DAGVTQSPTHLIKTRGQQVTLRCSPKSGHDTVSWYQQALGQGPQFIFQYYEEEERQRGNFPDRFSGHQFPNYSSELNVNALLLGDSALYLCASSYRGLAKNIQYFGAGTRLSVL.

The gene calls are TRBV19 and TRBJ2-6; D gene uncertain. V lost 1 base and J lost 0, with 13 bases in between. The CDR3 is made up of 18 amino acids. Germline CDR1 is LNHDA and CDR2 is SQIVND (reference sequence). The DNA of the CDR3 is TGTGCCAGTAGTATAGTCGGAATTTCTATCTCTGGGGCCAACGTCCTGACTTTC. This encodes CASSIVGISISGANVLTF.

The chain links TRBV7-2 to TRBJ2-1; 11 nucleotides agree with TRBD2. V shed 6 bases and J 4 bases; nucleotides not matched to a gene: 8. From germline, CDR1 is SGHTA and CDR2 FQGNSA. This CDR3 has 16 amino acids. In nucleotides, the CDR3 is TGTGCCAGCAGGTCTGTAGCGGGAGGGGGATACAATGAGCAGTTCTTC. This gives the protein CASRSVAGGGYNEQFF.

The genes are TRBV7-2 and TRBJ1-5, with D unresolved. CDR3 length: 16 residues. V was pared by 2 bases and J by 7 bases, with 18 bases between. CDR1 is SGHTA, CDR2 FQGNSA, per germline. The CDR3 sequence is CASSLNRGLTGQPQHF. CDR3 nucleotide sequence: TGTGCCAGCAGCTTAAATCGAGGGTTGACGGGGCAGCCCCAGCATTTT.

The V call is TRBV18, the J call TRBJ2-2, with 9 positions matching TRBD1. Trimming at V came to 1 base and at J to 11 bases, leaving 5 bases not matched to a gene. Germline lookup yields CDR1 KGHSH and CDR2 LQKENI. The CDR3 sequence is 14 residues long. The CDR3 spells CASSPRDRAGELFF. The CDR3 DNA is TGTGCCAGCTCACCACGGGACAGGGCTGGAGAGCTGTTTTTT.

The rearrangement joins TRBV30 to TRBJ2-5, with 11 positions matching TRBD2. The J call may be mistaken, given a closer DNA end match to TRBJ2-7. The germline gives CDR1 GTSNPN, CDR2 SVGIG (reference sequence). The CDR3 runs to 16 residues. CDR3 region: CAWSMASGRTVYEQYF. CDR3 nucleotides: TGTGCCTGGAGTATGGCTAGCGGGAGGACCGTCTACGAGCAGTACTTC.

This sequence joins TRBV18 and TRBJ2-2; tentative D call: TRBD1 (5 bases). This CDR3 is 15 amino acids long. Germline values: CDR1 KGHSH, CDR2 LQKENI. V lost 4 bases, J lost 4 bases, and 13 bases lay in between. The CDR3 is CASSQMTVFTGELFF. CDR3 nucleotides: TGTGCCAGCTCACAAATGACAGTGTTCACCGGGGAGCTGTTTTTT.

The chain is built from TRBV6-6 and TRBJ1-1, with D possibly matching TRBD1 (5 bases). The CDR3 covers 15 residues. Germline-derived CDR1 and CDR2 are MNHNY and SVGAGI (reference sequence). V shed 10 bases and J shed 7 bases, with 25 bases lying between them. The CDR3 coding sequence is TGTGCCATCAGGACCAGGGAGTACGCCGGGGGTGAAGCTTTCTTT. This codes for CAIRTREYAGGEAFF.